The 26 T cell receptor beta chains given below trace back to one sample, sequenced in a study of T cell clonotyping in hematopoietic cell transplantation. As for time point: recipient sample about 28 days before transplant, after cytoreduction. Profiling relied on immunoSEQ multiplex PCR, and the TCRdb table lists in-frame clones only, not all of them. The data contain about 45,000 clones, roughly 80% of them singletons. This specimen was peripheral blood mononuclear cells, taken before stem cell transplant. The origin of the receptors is a man in his sixties with myelodysplastic syndrome. Some clones in this sample may be carry-over from other donors' samples.

The rearrangement uses TRBV9 and TRBJ2-1; 10 bases agree with TRBD1. Germline lookup yields CDR1 SGDLS and CDR2 YYNGEE. The CDR3 loop spans 15 amino acids. The ends lost 0 bases at V and 9 bases at J; junction bases unmatched: 6. This chain's CDR3 is CASSVGGQGPGEQFF. The CDR3 DNA follows: TGTGCCAGCAGCGTAGGGGGACAGGGGCCAGGTGAGCAGTTCTTC.

The chain carries TRBV6-5 and TRBJ2-7, with 8 bases fitting TRBD1. After removal of 8 bases from V and 7 bases from J, the junction contained 13 bases not matched to a gene. Germline V lookup: CDR1 MNHEY, CDR2 SVGAGI. The CDR3 totals 14 residues. The CDR3 sequence is CASRRGQGAGEQYF. The DNA for the CDR3 is TGTGCCAGCCGCCGAGGGCAGGGGGCTGGTGAGCAGTACTTC.

The count of this clone is one. The chain joins TRBV25-1 to TRBJ1-5; D not resolved. CDR3 size: 17 residues. The germline V and J ends were trimmed by 1 base and 2 bases, with 15 bases remaining between them. The V gene's germline CDR1 is MGHDK and CDR2 SYGVNS. Written as DNA, the CDR3 is TGTGCCAGCAGTGAATGCCGCCGGGCGTATGGCAATCAGCCCCAGCATTTT. It is translated as CASSECRRAYGNQPQHF.

The chain carries TRBV7-8 and TRBJ1-1; D unclear. Trimming left V 5 bases short and J 0 bases short, with 7 bases between. This CDR3 has 13 residues. Per the germline V gene, CDR1 is SGHVS and CDR2 is FQNEAQ. CDR3 sequence: CASSPRLNTEAFF. The CDR3 DNA follows: TGTGCCAGCAGCCCAAGATTGAACACTGAAGCTTTCTTT. The whole variable domain, remainder taken from reference TRBV7-8 and TRBJ1-1, is GAGVSQSPRYKVAKRGQDVALRCDPISGHVSLFWYQQALGQGPEFLTYFQNEAQLDKSGLPSDRFFAERPEGSVSTLKIQRTQQEDSAVYLCASSPRLNTEAFFGQGTRLTVV.

This clone came up once. The chain has TRBV2 and TRBJ1-2; TRBD1 agrees at 7 bases. Trimming cost V 1 base and J 8 bases; bases outside gene matches: 4. The CDR3 covers 13 residues. CDR1 and CDR2 (germline): SNHLY, FYNNEI. The CDR3 DNA reads TGTGCCAGCAGTGAAGGACAGGGACGGGGCTACACCTTC. This sequence encodes CASSEGQGRGYTF.

The rearrangement uses TRBV27 and TRBJ1-1; the D is unclear. The ends were cut back, 2 bases at V and 5 bases at J, with 21 bases in the middle. This CDR3 is 17 amino acids long. Germline loops: CDR1 MNHEY, CDR2 SMNVEV (reference sequence). The CDR3 region has the DNA TGTGCCAGCAGTTTAGGAGCACCCAGTTCCCTGAGAACTGAAGCTTTCTTT. Protein product: CASSLGAPSSLRTEAFF.

The chain recombines TRBV7-8 with TRBJ2-1, with 9 nucleotides matching TRBD1. Germline V gene sequence: CDR1 SGHVS, CDR2 FQNEAQ. V lost 4 bases and J lost 10; bases outside the gene matches: 14. The CDR3 consists of 16 residues. DNA for the CDR3: TGTGCCAGCAGCTGGAACACCGGGACAGGGTCACAGGAGCAGTTCTTC. Translating it yields CASSWNTGTGSQEQFF.

The chain carries TRBV7-9 and TRBJ1-6; D is unresolved. V was trimmed by 2 bases and J by 12 bases, leaving 8 bases between them. The CDR3 totals 12 residues. Germline CDR1 reads SEHNR; CDR2 reads FQNEAQ (reference sequence). Written as DNA, the CDR3 is TGTGCCAGCAGCTTAATGGATTTACCCCTCCACTTT. Protein sequence: CASSLMDLPLHF.

The V and J genes are TRBV7-2 and TRBJ2-7; maybe TRBD1 (5 bases). Germline values: CDR1 SGHTA, CDR2 FQGNSA. This CDR3 region has 16 residues. Trimming removed 4 bases from V and 5 bases from J, with 21 bases in between. For the CDR3, the DNA is TGTGCCAGCAGCTCGAGAAGGGGCCCAGTTGCGAACGAGCAGTACTTC. Translating gives CASSSRRGPVANEQYF.

The chain uses TRBV2 and TRBJ2-7; D is possibly TRBD1 (6 bases). The ends were cut back, 1 base at V and 6 bases at J, with 13 bases in the middle. This CDR3 is 14 amino acids long. CDR1 and CDR2 from the germline V gene are SNHLY and FYNNEI. DNA for the CDR3: TGTGCCAGCAGTGAAGACAGGCCCAGGGGCGAGCAGTACTTC. Translation gives CASSEDRPRGEQYF.

This clone was seen just once. This sequence joins TRBV7-9 and TRBJ2-1; 9 bases agree with TRBD2. Trimming removed 0 bases from V and 6 bases from J; junction bases left unmatched: 6. This CDR3 comprises 16 residues. Per the germline V gene, CDR1 is SEHNR and CDR2 is FQNEAQ (reference sequence). This CDR3 is CASSLAGGGAVNEQFF. CDR3 sequence (DNA): TGTGCCAGCAGCTTAGCGGGCGGGGGGGCCGTCAATGAGCAGTTCTTC.

The chain joins TRBV11-1 to TRBJ2-1; 10 bases line up with TRBD2. Germline lookup yields CDR1 SGHAT and CDR2 FQDESV (reference sequence). The length of the CDR3 is 14 residues. V lost 1 base and J lost 6; bases outside the gene matches: 0. Here the CDR3 reads CASSLVAGGNEQFF. The CDR3 nucleotides read TGTGCCAGCAGCTTAGTAGCGGGGGGCAATGAGCAGTTCTTC.

This chain joins TRBV28 and TRBJ1-5; 12 positions match TRBD1. The CDR3 runs 19 residues. Germline V gene data show CDR1 as MDHEN and CDR2 as SYDVKM. V shed 5 bases, J shed 1 base, and the junction held 12 bases outside the gene matches. The CDR3 coding sequence is TGTGCCAGCAGTCCTTATTACGGGACAGGGGGCGCGAGCAATCAGCCCCAGCATTTT. It translates to CASSPYYGTGGASNQPQHF.

This clone has a single count. The genes are TRBV30 and TRBJ1-6; D is perhaps TRBD1 (5 bases). Trimming left V 3 bases short and J 0 bases short, with 9 bases between. Germline loops: CDR1 GTSNPN, CDR2 SVGIG (reference sequence). This CDR3 is 15 amino acids long. The CDR3 loop is CAWRGGSSYNSPLHF. The DNA for the CDR3 is TGTGCCTGGAGGGGGGGGAGCTCCTATAATTCACCCCTCCACTTT.

The V and J genes are TRBV30 and TRBJ2-7, with D possibly TRBD1 on 5 matching bases. CDR3 length: 13 residues. CDR1 and CDR2 from the germline V gene are GTSNPN and SVGIG (reference sequence). V lost 2 bases and J lost 6, with 14 bases in between. CDR3 nucleotides: TGTGCCTGGAGTTTTAACCCCCAGGGCGAGCAGTACTTC. Translated: CAWSFNPQGEQYF. The whole variable domain, remainder taken from reference TRBV30 and TRBJ2-7, is SQTIHQWPATLVQPVGSPLSLECTVEGTSNPNLYWYRQAAGRGLQLLFYSVGIGQISSEVPQNLSASRPQDRQFILSSKKLLLSDSGFYLCAWSFNPQGEQYFGPGTRLTVT.

V and J are TRBV19 and TRBJ1-3; D is uncertain. The CDR3 has 17 residues. Between the trimmed V and J ends, which lost 3 bases and 2 bases, there was a span of 17 bases. Germline lookup yields CDR1 LNHDA and CDR2 SQIVND (reference sequence). DNA of the CDR3: TGTGCCAGTAGTATCCTTCAGGATTCTAAGGCTGGAAACACCATATATTTT. It encodes CASSILQDSKAGNTIYF. Together with reference TRBV19 and TRBJ1-3, the CDR3 gives the full variable domain: DGGITQSPKYLFRKEGQNVTLSCEQNLNHDAMYWYRQDPGQGLRLIYYSQIVNDFQKGDIAEGYSVSREKKESFPLTVTSAQKNPTAFYLCASSILQDSKAGNTIYFGEGSWLTVV.

This chain links TRBV27 with TRBJ2-1, with 9 bases fitting TRBD1. The germline gives CDR1 MNHEY, CDR2 SMNVEV (reference sequence). V gave up 4 bases and J gave up 0 bases; unmatched junction bases: 1. CDR3 length equals 15 residues. CDR3 in DNA: TGTGCCAGCAGTTGGGACAGGGTCTCCTACAATGAGCAGTTCTTC. This translates into CASSWDRVSYNEQFF.

V is TRBV7-2 and J is TRBJ2-7; 8 bases fit TRBD2. The ends lost 5 bases at V and 7 bases at J; junction bases unmatched: 10. The V gene's germline CDR1 is SGHTA and CDR2 FQGNSA. CDR3 length equals 14 residues. The DNA for the CDR3 is TGTGCCAGCAGCCGAAGCGGGTCGGGGGGGGAGCAGTACTTC. It encodes CASSRSGSGGEQYF.

The V call is TRBV19, the J call TRBJ1-2; possible D gene TRBD1, 5 bases. The CDR3 is 12 amino acids. Germline V lookup: CDR1 LNHDA, CDR2 SQIVND (reference sequence). Deletions cut 8 bases from V and 6 bases from J, with 13 bases between. CDR3 nucleotide sequence: TGTGCCAGTCTTGAGGGACTTCATGGCTACACCTTC. Translation: CASLEGLHGYTF.

The chain is built from TRBV7-2 and TRBJ2-1; D is possibly TRBD2 (6 bases). Germline assignment: CDR1 SGHTA and CDR2 FQGNSA. The CDR3 runs to 13 residues. Trimming took 3 bases from V and 8 from J, leaving 11 bases between them. The CDR3 loop reads CASSFQGGDEQFF. The CDR3 DNA reads as TGTGCCAGCAGCTTTCAGGGCGGGGATGAGCAGTTCTTC.

The chain employs TRBV13 and TRBJ2-6; D may be TRBD2 (6 bases). This CDR3 has 15 residues. Looked up from germline, CDR1 is PRHDT and CDR2 is FYEKMQ (reference sequence). V was cut by 4 bases and J by 2 bases, with 9 bases left in between. CDR3 region: CASSSGGPGANVLTF. The CDR3 nucleotides read TGTGCCAGCAGCTCAGGAGGGCCTGGGGCCAACGTCCTGACTTTC.

This clone was detected a few times. V gene TRBV9 combines with J gene TRBJ1-2; D not certain. Germline CDR1 SGDLS, CDR2 YYNGEE. The germline V and J ends were trimmed by 4 bases and 7 bases, with 14 bases remaining between them. The CDR3 loop spans 13 amino acids. The CDR3 is CASSSTTSSGYTF. CDR3 coding DNA: TGTGCCAGCAGCTCGACCACCTCGAGTGGCTACACCTTC.

V gene TRBV19 combines with J gene TRBJ2-2; D possibly corresponds to TRBD2 (5 bases). There are 14 residues in the CDR3. Trimming took 5 bases from V and 7 from J, leaving 14 bases between them. Looked up from germline, CDR1 is LNHDA and CDR2 is SQIVND (reference sequence). CDR3 region: CASSVGRGNGELFF. The CDR3 region has the DNA TGTGCCAGTAGTGTGGGAAGAGGGAACGGGGAGCTGTTTTTT.

V and J are TRBV28 and TRBJ1-1, with 7 bases identical to TRBD1. V dropped 3 bases and J dropped 11; count of bases not matched to a gene: 9. The CDR3 totals 13 residues. The germline V gene encodes CDR1 MDHEN and CDR2 SYDVKM. The CDR3 DNA is TGTGCCAGCAGTTTGACGGCGAGGGGGCGGGCTTTCTTT. Translating it yields CASSLTARGRAFF.

This clone was observed a handful of times. The chain employs TRBV29-1 and TRBJ2-5; D remains ambiguous. CDR3 length: 12 amino acids. The V end was cut by 3 bases, the J end by 1 base, with 6 bases between. Germline V gene data show CDR1 as SQVTM and CDR2 as ANQGSEA. The CDR3 DNA reads TGCAGCGTTGACCTCGGCCAAGAGACCCAGTACTTC. Translation gives CSVDLGQETQYF.

This chain joins TRBV7-6 and TRBJ1-3, with 9 bases identical to TRBD1. V lost 5 bases, J lost 4 bases, and 6 bases stayed unmatched. Germline assignment: CDR1 SGHVS and CDR2 FNYEAQ. This CDR3 spans 15 amino acids. The CDR3 coding sequence is TGTGCCAGCAGCATGCTCGGGACAGGGGGAAACACCATATATTTT. It encodes CASSMLGTGGNTIYF.